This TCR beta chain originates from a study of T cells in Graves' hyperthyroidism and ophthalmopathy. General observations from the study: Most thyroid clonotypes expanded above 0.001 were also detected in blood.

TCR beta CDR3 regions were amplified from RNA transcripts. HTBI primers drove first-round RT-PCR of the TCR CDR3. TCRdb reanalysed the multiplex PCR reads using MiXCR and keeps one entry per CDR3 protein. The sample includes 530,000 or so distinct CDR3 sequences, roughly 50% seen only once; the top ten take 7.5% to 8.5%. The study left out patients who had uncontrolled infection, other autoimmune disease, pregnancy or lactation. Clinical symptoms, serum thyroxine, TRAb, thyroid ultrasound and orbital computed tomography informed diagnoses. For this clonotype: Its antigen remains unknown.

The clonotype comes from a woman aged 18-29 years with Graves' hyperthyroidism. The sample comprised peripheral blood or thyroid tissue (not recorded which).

CDR3 region: CASSHKGHSTGTQYF. In nucleotides, the CDR3 is TGTGCCAGCAGCCACAAGGGACATAGTACGGGGACCCAGTACTTC. V and J are TRBV6-6 and TRBJ2-5; tentatively, D is TRBD1 (6 bases). Trimming removed 6 bases at V and 7 bases at J, with 21 bases between. Looked up from germline, CDR1 is MNHNY and CDR2 is SVGAGI (reference sequence). The CDR3 totals 15 residues.